This TCR beta chain was documented in a study of T-cell memory formation after mild COVID-19. Across the whole study: For the most part, TCR clusters were specific to one donor. Study conclusions and caveats: Researchers report contracting CD4+ clones mostly in CM and EM, with CD8+ clones in EMRA.

The table lists this clonotype with many counts. Its antigen is unknown. V was shortened by 4 bases and J by 7 bases, with 17 bases between the two germline ends. Germline CDR1 and CDR2: SGDLS and YYNGEE. CDR3 length: 14 amino acids. Constant-segment-primed 5'RACE gave TCR alpha and TCR beta cDNA libraries with sample barcodes and UMIs. TCRdb passed the 5' RACE reads through MiXCR, listing each CDR3 protein once. The sample carries fewer than 650,000 distinct CDR3 sequences, approximately 15% recorded once. This sequence joins TRBV9 and TRBJ1-1; possible D gene TRBD1, 6 bases. The TCR was taken from an adult woman who had mild COVID-19 (a few samples of this study predate the infection). Cell type and time point are not known. The sample was PBMCs or a T cell subset sorted from them (not recorded which). The CDR3: CASSSENREGEAFF. The DNA for the CDR3 is TGTGCCAGCAGCTCCGAAAACAGGGAAGGTGAAGCTTTCTTT.